The rows below give T cell receptor beta chains drawn from one sample of a study of shared clonotypes between healthy human individuals. TCRdb's table, derived via immunoSEQ multiplex PCR, lists solely in-frame clones and lacks some. The profile shows a few million clones, more than 85% of them singletons. The sequenced sample consisted of naive CD4+ T cells from PBMCs. These receptors all stem from a man younger than 30 in good health. Some clones in this sample may be carry-over from other donors' samples. The CDR3 runs from the conserved cysteine through the conserved F or W. The order of the fields is D gene, clone size, V gene, J gene, CDR3 DNA, CDR3 protein. D genes are given only for firm matches. The size entry is marked missing in some rows and otherwise reads once, few, many or a size class.

D: -
size: -
V: TRBV28
J: TRBJ2-3
DNA: TGTGCCAGGAGGGTTGGGAGGAGCACAGATACGCAGTATTTT
CDR3: CARRVGRSTDTQYF

D: -
size: -
V: TRBV6-5
J: TRBJ2-1
DNA: TGTGCCAGCAGTTACTTGGGCAGCAGCTACAATGAGCAGTTCTTC
CDR3: CASSYLGSSYNEQFF

D: TRBD2
size: -
V: TRBV4-3
J: TRBJ2-7
DNA: TGCGCCAGCAGGGAGCGGGATACCTACGAGCAGTACTTC
CDR3: CASRERDTYEQYF

D: -
size: -
V: TRBV11-2
J: TRBJ2-3
DNA: TGTGCCAGCAGACGATTGATCACAGATACGCAGTATTTT
CDR3: CASRRLITDTQYF

D: -
size: -
V: TRBV9
J: TRBJ1-1
DNA: TGTGCCAGCAGCCCCCGGGATGTCTACACTGAAGCTTTCTTT
CDR3: CASSPRDVYTEAFF

D: TRBD1
size: -
V: TRBV15
J: TRBJ1-4
DNA: TGTGCCACCAGCACGTACAGGGGTGAAAAACTGTTTTTT
CDR3: CATSTYRGEKLFF

D: TRBD2
size: -
V: TRBV18
J: TRBJ2-7
DNA: TGTGCCAGCTCATTGGGACTAGCGGAGACCTACGAGCAGTACTTC
CDR3: CASSLGLAETYEQYF

D: -
size: -
V: TRBV5-4
J: TRBJ1-1
DNA: TGTGCCAGCAGCTTCGGGGGGAACATGAACACTGAAGCTTTCTTT
CDR3: CASSFGGNMNTEAFF

D: -
size: -
V: TRBV5-4
J: TRBJ1-3
DNA: TGTGCCAGCAGCGGAGAACCGGGACGGAACTCTGGAAACACCATATATTTT
CDR3: CASSGEPGRNSGNTIYF

D: -
size: -
V: TRBV6-5
J: TRBJ1-1
DNA: TGTGCCAGCAGAAGACCCACGAACACTGAAGCTTTCTTT
CDR3: CASRRPTNTEAFF

D: -
size: once
V: TRBV7-3
J: TRBJ2-1
DNA: TGTGCCAGCAGCTTAAATTTTCGTGATGAGCAGTTCTTC
CDR3: CASSLNFRDEQFF

D: TRBD2
size: -
V: TRBV27
J: TRBJ2-7
DNA: TGTGCCAGCAAGGGACTAGCGGGAGGAGAGGCCTACGAGCAGTACTTC
CDR3: CASKGLAGGEAYEQYF

D: -
size: -
V: TRBV5-1
J: TRBJ2-7
DNA: TGCGCCAGCAGCTTTGGTAGAAACGGTTACGAGCAGTACTTC
CDR3: CASSFGRNGYEQYF

D: TRBD1
size: -
V: TRBV5-1
J: TRBJ2-7
DNA: TGCGCCAGCAGCCGGGACAGGAGCTCCTACGAGCAGTACTTC
CDR3: CASSRDRSSYEQYF

D: -
size: -
V: TRBV7-6
J: TRBJ2-1
DNA: TGTGCCAGCAGCTTAAAGCTCGGGAGAGGGTTCTTC
CDR3: CASSLKLGRGFF

D: TRBD2
size: -
V: TRBV30
J: TRBJ2-7
DNA: TGTGCCCGGGGGGACGCGGGAGGTTCCTACGAGCAGTACTTC
CDR3: CARGDAGGSYEQYF

D: TRBD2
size: -
V: TRBV7-3
J: TRBJ2-4
DNA: TGTGCCAGCAGCTTAGGTGGGAGGGCAGGAAACATTCAGTACTTC
CDR3: CASSLGGRAGNIQYF

D: -
size: -
V: TRBV5-6
J: TRBJ1-5
DNA: TGTGCCAGCAGCTTGAGTTGGGGCGCCCATAGCAATCAGCCCCAGCATTTT
CDR3: CASSLSWGAHSNQPQHF

D: TRBD2
size: -
V: TRBV6-6
J: TRBJ2-7
DNA: TGTGCCAGCAGTCCAACCGGGGGGGGGACTAGCAAGTACTTC
CDR3: CASSPTGGGTSKYF

D: TRBD1
size: -
V: TRBV28
J: TRBJ1-2
DNA: TGTGCCAGCAGTTCCTACAGGGGGCGCCGAGGCAACTATGGCTACACCTTC
CDR3: CASSSYRGRRGNYGYTF

D: TRBD1
size: once
V: TRBV2
J: TRBJ2-7
DNA: TGTGCCAGCAGTGAGAGACAGGGGTTCTACGAGCAGTACTTC
CDR3: CASSERQGFYEQYF

D: -
size: -
V: TRBV11-2
J: TRBJ1-2
DNA: TGTGCCAGCAGCTTAACAAACGACTTTGGCTACACCTTC
CDR3: CASSLTNDFGYTF

D: TRBD2
size: few
V: TRBV18
J: TRBJ2-1
DNA: TGTGCCAGCTCACCACCGTATGGAGCGGGAGGTTTGGATGAGCAGTTCTTC
CDR3: CASSPPYGAGGLDEQFF

D: TRBD2
size: -
V: TRBV19
J: TRBJ2-5
DNA: TGTGCCAGTAGTAGCGGGAGCCGGGAGACCCAGTACTTC
CDR3: CASSSGSRETQYF

D: TRBD1
size: -
V: TRBV5-1
J: TRBJ1-3
DNA: TGCGCCAGCAGCTTGAGTAGGGACAGGGGTCCTGGAAACACCATATATTTT
CDR3: CASSLSRDRGPGNTIYF

D: TRBD2
size: -
V: TRBV2
J: TRBJ2-7
DNA: TGTGCCAGCAGGAAACCCGGGACTAGCGACTCCTACGAGCAGTACTTC
CDR3: CASRKPGTSDSYEQYF

D: -
size: few
V: TRBV30
J: TRBJ1-1
DNA: TGTGCCTGGAGTGTACGGGGTGTTACTGAAGCTTTCTTT
CDR3: CAWSVRGVTEAFF